The 31 T cell receptor beta chains below were found in one sample sequenced in a study of T cell responses to AZD1222 COVID-19 vaccine. Only in-frame clones appear in the TCRdb table, and some are missing; sequencing was by immunoSEQ multiplex PCR. In the table there are around 130,000 clones, approximately 93% of which are singletons. The material was peripheral blood, obtained on day 0 of AZD1222 vaccination. The receptors stem from an adult in good health.

The chain carries TRBV14 and TRBJ1-2; 10 nucleotides align to TRBD1. After removal of 4 bases from V and 8 bases from J, the junction contained 4 bases not matched to a gene. The germline CDR1 and CDR2 sequences are SGHDN and FVKESK. The length of the CDR3 is 13 residues. CDR3 coding DNA: TGTGCCAGCAGCCTCTGGACAGGGGGAGGCTACACCTTC. The encoded protein is CASSLWTGGGYTF.

V and J are TRBV19 and TRBJ1-3; D gene ambiguous. Between the trimmed V and J ends, which lost 7 bases and 2 bases, there was a span of 12 bases. This CDR3 region has 14 residues. Germline lookup yields CDR1 LNHDA and CDR2 SQIVND (reference sequence). The DNA for the CDR3 is TGTGCCAGTACCCTGGGTTCGCCTGGAAACACCATATATTTT. As protein: CASTLGSPGNTIYF. Filled out from reference TRBV19 and TRBJ1-3, the complete variable domain reads DGGITQSPKYLFRKEGQNVTLSCEQNLNHDAMYWYRQDPGQGLRLIYYSQIVNDFQKGDIAEGYSVSREKKESFPLTVTSAQKNPTAFYLCASTLGSPGNTIYFGEGSWLTVV.

The chain links TRBV19 to TRBJ1-2; D remains ambiguous. CDR1 is LNHDA and CDR2 is SQIVND in the germline V gene (reference sequence). Trimming shortened V by 3 bases and J by 4 bases, and 12 bases separated the two germline ends. The CDR3 contains 14 residues. The CDR3, as DNA: TGTGCCAGTAGTATTGGAGGGTTCGGCTATGGCTACACCTTC. Protein sequence: CASSIGGFGYGYTF.

The chain couples TRBV3-1 (or the pseudogene TRBV3-2) to TRBJ2-2; D gene uncertain. This CDR3 has 13 residues. The germline V gene encodes CDR1 LGHDT and CDR2 YNNKEL (reference sequence). Trimming removed 1 base from V and 3 bases from J, with 3 bases in between. CDR3 amino acids: CASSQGYTGELFF. In DNA, the CDR3 is TGTGCCAGCAGCCAAGGCTACACCGGGGAGCTGTTTTTT.

The chain couples TRBV2 to TRBJ1-1, with a tentative D call TRBD1 (6 bases). V shed 6 bases and J shed 5 bases, with 10 bases lying between them. Germline values: CDR1 SNHLY, CDR2 FYNNEI. The length of the CDR3 is 12 residues. The CDR3 loop is CASSYRDTEAFF. CDR3 nucleotides: TGTGCCAGCAGCTACAGGGATACTGAAGCTTTCTTT.

This chain connects TRBV12-5 to TRBJ2-7; D not certain. There are 11 residues in the CDR3. Germline V CDR1 and CDR2: LGHNT, FRNRAP. Trimming took 3 bases from V and 5 from J, leaving 5 bases between them. CDR3 sequence reads: CASGFQHEQYF. CDR3 nucleotide sequence: TGTGCTAGTGGTTTCCAGCACGAGCAGTACTTC. The full variable domain, its missing parts supplied by reference TRBV12-5 and TRBJ2-7, is DARVTQTPRHKVTEMGQEVTMRCQPILGHNTVFWYRQTMMQGLELLAYFRNRAPLDDSGMPKDRFSAEMPDATLATLKIQPSEPRDSAVYFCASGFQHEQYFGPGTRLTVT.

The chain combines TRBV2 with TRBJ1-1; D ambiguous. V was shortened by 6 bases and J by 0 bases, with 14 bases between the two germline ends. CDR1 SNHLY and CDR2 FYNNEI come from the germline V gene. The CDR3 is 15 residues long. The CDR3 nucleotides are TGTGCCAGCAGGACCTCCCCTGTCATGAACACTGAAGCTTTCTTT. This translates into CASRTSPVMNTEAFF.

This chain connects TRBV2 to TRBJ1-1; no reliable D call. The CDR3 runs to 14 residues. V gave up 5 bases and J gave up 1 base, with 11 bases separating them. The germline V gene encodes CDR1 SNHLY and CDR2 FYNNEI. CDR3 bases: TGTGCCAGCAGTCGGACGGGCACGAACACTGAAGCTTTCTTT. The encoded protein is CASSRTGTNTEAFF.

V is TRBV10-1 and J is TRBJ2-5; D gene ambiguous. The V end lost 3 bases, the J end lost 4 bases, and 3 bases lay between the germline ends. Per the germline V gene, CDR1 is WNHNN and CDR2 is SYGVQD (reference sequence). The CDR3 has 11 amino acids. The CDR3 nucleotides read TGCGCCAGCAGTGAAGGAGAGACCCAGTACTTC. This gives the protein CASSEGETQYF.

The chain uses TRBV4-1 and TRBJ1-2; D call uncertain. The V gene lost 5 bases and the J gene lost 0 bases, with 13 bases spanning the gap. This CDR3 has 15 residues. CDR1 and CDR2 (germline): MGHRA, YSYEKL. CDR3 loop: CASSSLKKPNYGYTF. The CDR3 region has the DNA TGCGCCAGCAGCTCGCTCAAGAAACCTAACTATGGCTACACCTTC.

This chain uses TRBV5-1 with TRBJ1-2, with unresolved D. V was clipped by 4 bases and J by 4 bases, with 5 bases between them. Germline V lookup: CDR1 SGHRS, CDR2 YFSETQ. This CDR3 spans 11 amino acids. CDR3 bases: TGCGCCAGCAGCGGCAGCTATGGCTACACCTTC. This encodes CASSGSYGYTF.

This sequence joins TRBV6-5 and TRBJ2-5, with TRBD2 as a possible D gene (6 bases). V lost 7 bases and J 7 bases, leaving 19 bases between the germline ends. CDR1 and CDR2 (germline): MNHEY, SVGAGI. The CDR3 is made up of 14 amino acids. CDR3 region: CASKAEGPLWTQYF. CDR3 in DNA: TGTGCCAGCAAGGCGGAGGGCCCTCTGTGGACCCAGTACTTC.

The V and J genes are TRBV5-1 and TRBJ1-1, with 8 positions matching TRBD1. Germline assignment: CDR1 SGHRS and CDR2 YFSETQ. The junction had 3 bases not matched to a gene; V was cut back by 6 bases and J by 2 bases. The CDR3 extends over 13 amino acids. CDR3 protein: CASNDRGNTEAFF. In DNA, the CDR3 is TGCGCCAGCAACGACAGGGGTAACACTGAAGCTTTCTTT.

This chain uses TRBV12-3 or TRBV12-4 with TRBJ1-2; no firm D call. Trimming took 3 bases from V and 7 from J, leaving 9 bases between them. The CDR3 has 12 amino acids. The CDR3 loop reads CASSFLSGGYTF. The CDR3 DNA reads as TGTGCCAGCAGTTTTCTGTCGGGTGGCTACACCTTC.

V gene TRBV6-6 combines with J gene TRBJ1-1; perhaps TRBD1 as D (5 bases). V dropped 7 bases and J dropped 6 bases, with 18 bases sitting between them. Germline-derived CDR1 and CDR2 are MNHNY and SVGAGI (reference sequence). The CDR3 covers 14 residues. CDR3 sequence (DNA): TGTGCCAGCATCCTCTCGGGGGGGTTGTCTGAAGCTTTCTTT. It specifies CASILSGGLSEAFF.

The chain links TRBV11-2 to TRBJ1-6, with 8 bases fitting TRBD1. J gave up 14 bases and V 3 bases, and 6 bases lay outside the gene matches. There are 13 residues in the CDR3. Germline CDR1 and CDR2: SGHAT and FQNNGV. CDR3 DNA: TGTGCCAGCAGCTTCACAGGGGGTAGGGCCCTCCACTTT. Amino acids: CASSFTGGRALHF. The full variable domain, in which reference TRBV11-2 and TRBJ1-6 provide the parts outside the CDR3, is EAGVAQSPRYKIIEKRQSVAFWCNPISGHATLYWYQQILGQGPKLLIQFQNNGVVDDSQLPKDRFSAERLKGVDSTLKIQPAKLEDSAVYLCASSFTGGRALHFGNGTRLTVT.

The V and J genes are TRBV11-2 and TRBJ2-7; tentatively, D is TRBD1 (6 bases). Per the germline V gene, CDR1 is SGHAT and CDR2 is FQNNGV. This CDR3 comprises 13 residues. With 4 bases removed from V and 4 bases from J, the gap between germline ends came to 11 bases. The CDR3 spells CASSYTGFYEQYF. The CDR3 coding sequence is TGTGCCAGCAGCTATACAGGGTTTTACGAGCAGTACTTC. The variable domain in full, with the rest retrieved from reference TRBV11-2 and TRBJ2-7, is EAGVAQSPRYKIIEKRQSVAFWCNPISGHATLYWYQQILGQGPKLLIQFQNNGVVDDSQLPKDRFSAERLKGVDSTLKIQPAKLEDSAVYLCASSYTGFYEQYFGPGTRLTVT.

The V and J genes are TRBV27 and TRBJ1-2, with 7 bases lining up with TRBD1. Germline CDR1 is MNHEY and CDR2 is SMNVEV (reference sequence). The trim removed 5 bases at V and 8 bases at J, leaving 8 bases unmatched. The CDR3 is made up of 13 amino acids. The CDR3 bases are TGTGCCAGCAGTAGGGGGCAGGTTGAGGGCTACACCTTC. Amino acid sequence: CASSRGQVEGYTF.

The chain is built from TRBV7-9 and TRBJ2-1; D call uncertain. V lost 2 bases and J lost 5, with 7 bases in between. The germline gives CDR1 SEHNR, CDR2 FQNEAQ (reference sequence). The CDR3 contains 13 residues. CDR3: CASSLSADNEQFF. The CDR3 DNA follows: TGTGCCAGCAGCTTATCGGCAGACAATGAGCAGTTCTTC.

The V and J genes are TRBV14 and TRBJ2-7; D might be TRBD1 (6 bases). Germline V CDR1 and CDR2: SGHDN, FVKESK. Trimming shortened V by 6 bases and J by 2 bases, and 8 bases separated the two germline ends. The CDR3 covers 12 residues. CDR3 region: CASRGATYEQYF. The CDR3, as DNA: TGTGCCAGCAGGGGGGCTACCTACGAGCAGTACTTC.

The rearrangement uses TRBV30 and TRBJ2-5, with a weak D call TRBD2 (5 bases). The CDR3 has 15 amino acids. Germline CDR1 GTSNPN, CDR2 SVGIG (reference sequence). Trimming shortened V by 5 bases and J by 5 bases, and 21 bases separated the two germline ends. In DNA, the CDR3 is TGTGCCTGGTTCCCCGTGGAGGTTGTTGGGGAGACCCAGTACTTC. Translated: CAWFPVEVVGETQYF.

The CDR3 region has the DNA TGTGCCAGCAGCCCCCGTCCCTCGTCCTACTCCCCAAATCAGCCCCAGCATTTT. It yields the protein CASSPRPSSYSPNQPQHF. The chain couples TRBV7-3 to TRBJ1-5, with D unclear. Trimming left V 5 bases short and J 4 bases short, with 24 bases between. The CDR3 extends over 18 amino acids. Per the germline V gene, CDR1 is SGHTA and CDR2 is FQGTGA.

The chain carries TRBV9 and TRBJ1-1; no clear D gene. The CDR3 spans 11 residues. Germline CDR1 reads SGDLS; CDR2 reads YYNGEE. Trimming pared 0 bases from V and 6 bases from J, leaving 3 bases between. The CDR3 loop is CASSVAAEAFF. CDR3 DNA: TGTGCCAGCAGCGTAGCCGCTGAAGCTTTCTTT.

This rearrangement joins TRBV5-8 to TRBJ2-1; a weak D match, TRBD2 (5 bases). The CDR3 sequence is 14 residues long. Looked up from germline, CDR1 is SGHTS and CDR2 is YDEGEE. The V end was cut by 4 bases, the J end by 8 bases, with 16 bases between. CDR3 sequence reads: CASSPGLGFDEQFF. Written as DNA, the CDR3 is TGTGCCAGCAGCCCCGGACTCGGGTTCGATGAGCAGTTCTTC.

The chain carries TRBV7-9 and TRBJ2-3, with 14 bases identical to TRBD2. CDR1 and CDR2 (germline): SEHNR, FQNEAQ (reference sequence). With V trimmed by 5 bases and J by 1 base, 2 bases remained unmatched. The CDR3 is 16 amino acids. The chain's CDR3 is CASSLGLAGGTDTQYF. CDR3 nucleotides: TGTGCCAGCAGCCTGGGACTAGCGGGGGGCACAGATACGCAGTATTTT. Complete variable domain (other parts from reference TRBV7-9 and TRBJ2-3): DTGVSQNPRHKITKRGQNVTFRCDPISEHNRLYWYRQTLGQGPEFLTYFQNEAQLEKSRLLSDRFSAERPKGSFSTLEIQRTEQGDSAMYLCASSLGLAGGTDTQYFGPGTRLTVL.

The chain recombines TRBV11-2 with TRBJ2-1; 7 bases are a match to TRBD2. The trim removed 1 base at V and 7 bases at J, leaving 1 base unmatched. CDR1 is SGHAT and CDR2 is FQNNGV in the germline V gene. This CDR3 comprises 13 residues. Here the CDR3 reads CASSLVGGNEQFF. The DNA of the CDR3 is TGTGCCAGCAGCTTAGTGGGGGGGAATGAGCAGTTCTTC.

This chain uses TRBV18 with TRBJ1-5; D gene ambiguous. The CDR3 has 13 residues. CDR1 KGHSH and CDR2 LQKENI come from the germline V gene. Trimming pared 1 base from V and 4 bases from J, leaving 5 bases between. CDR3 in DNA: TGTGCCAGCTCACCACGAGGTAATCAGCCCCAGCATTTT. This gives the protein CASSPRGNQPQHF.

This clone showed up just once. The J gene is TRBJ2-5, the V gene TRBV7-2, with TRBD2 matching over 8 bases. Per the germline V gene, CDR1 is SGHTA and CDR2 is FQGNSA. J was trimmed by 5 bases and V by 3 bases; bases with no gene match: 5. This CDR3 region has 14 residues. Here the CDR3 reads CASSFSGAPETQYF. The CDR3 bases are TGTGCCAGCAGCTTTAGCGGGGCCCCCGAGACCCAGTACTTC.

The chain joins TRBV19 to TRBJ1-2; tentative D call: TRBD1 (5 bases). V gave up 7 bases and J gave up 8 bases, with 20 bases separating them. The length of the CDR3 is 14 residues. Germline lookup yields CDR1 LNHDA and CDR2 SQIVND (reference sequence). The CDR3 loop is CASTLRGAREGYTF. CDR3 bases: TGTGCCAGTACCCTCCGAGGAGCCAGGGAAGGCTACACCTTC. The whole variable domain, remainder taken from reference TRBV19 and TRBJ1-2, is DGGITQSPKYLFRKEGQNVTLSCEQNLNHDAMYWYRQDPGQGLRLIYYSQIVNDFQKGDIAEGYSVSREKKESFPLTVTSAQKNPTAFYLCASTLRGAREGYTFGSGTRLTVV.

The V and J genes are TRBV6-6 and TRBJ1-5; tentatively, D is TRBD1 (5 bases). V was cut by 5 bases and J by 1 base, with 18 bases left in between. Germline lookup yields CDR1 MNHNY and CDR2 SVGAGI (reference sequence). The CDR3 is made up of 17 amino acids. This CDR3 reads CASSPRAFDSSNQPQHF. DNA of the CDR3: TGTGCCAGCAGTCCGCGGGCCTTTGACAGCAGCAATCAGCCCCAGCATTTT.

This clone was seen just once. V usage is TRBV11-3 and J usage is TRBJ1-1, with TRBD1 identical over 8 bases. The CDR3 runs 15 residues. Germline assignment: CDR1 SGHNT and CDR2 YENEEA. Losses at the gene ends were 5 bases for V and 3 bases for J; bases not matched to a gene: 8. The CDR3 here is CASSPDRGRHTEAFF. Here the CDR3 DNA reads TGTGCCAGCAGCCCAGACAGGGGCCGCCACACTGAAGCTTTCTTT.